The 2 T cell receptor beta chains below were found in one sample sequenced in a study of shared clonotypes between healthy human individuals (TCRdb year 2020). Library creation used the immunoSEQ multiplex PCR assay. TCRdb took this table from immuneACCESS and kept in-frame rearrangements with V and J called. Such tables lack part of the clones; where checked against another copy, unresolved V genes explain under half of the gap, and the rest is unexplained. This sample has about 2,500,000 clones in its table, and around 94% of those were observed once. Around 0.15% of the sample is held by the ten biggest clonotypes. What was sequenced was naive CD4+ T cells sorted from blood. The sample's cell subset or site label is to be understood as: CD45RA+ positively selected. The receptors come from a man younger than 35 in good health.

The chain carries TRBV7-2 and TRBJ2-7; maybe TRBD1 (6 bases). Deletions cut 1 base from V and 4 bases from J, with 11 bases between. From germline, CDR1 is SGHTA and CDR2 FQGNSA. This CDR3 region has 14 residues. CDR3 nucleotides: TGTGCCAGCAGCTTAGACAGGGATGGGTACGAGCAGTACTTC. It translates to CASSLDRDGYEQYF.

V is TRBV4-1 and J is TRBJ1-4; tentatively, D is TRBD1 (6 bases). The V gene's germline CDR1 is MGHRA and CDR2 YSYEKL. Trimming pared 1 base from V and 7 bases from J, leaving 16 bases between. CDR3 size: 16 residues. The CDR3 region is CASSQVDWGPAEKLFF. The CDR3 bases are TGCGCCAGCAGCCAAGTCGATTGGGGGCCAGCTGAAAAACTGTTTTTT.